A selection of T cell receptor beta chains follows, all from one sample in a study of vaccination and CD4 T cells after COVID-19. The antigens for these receptors are not known. TCRdb re-called the PCR reads through MiXCR, storing one row per CDR3 protein. The sample shows approximately 16,000 distinct CDR3 sequences, less than 30% of them seen only once. Sequences were obtained from cultured CD4+ T cells from blood. The receptor source for this set is a human donor with COVID-19. CDR3s include the opening cysteine and the closing phenylalanine or tryptophan. A D gene is named only where the DNA matches it firmly. The size field is filled for only some rows; it gives once, few, many or a size class.

D	J	V	length	size	CDR3	DNA
.	TRBJ2-2	TRBV6-1	15	.	CASRSTWLGTGELFF	TGTGCCAGCAGATCAACGTGGTTAGGCACCGGGGAGCTGTTTTTT
TRBD1	TRBJ1-2	TRBV15	19	.	CATSREGGGRGGDAYGYTF	TGTGCCACCAGCAGAGAAGGTGGGGGCAGGGGGGGTGATGCCTATGGCTACACCTTC
TRBD2	TRBJ2-6	TRBV3-1	16	.	CASTRRGDSGANVLTF	TGTGCCAGCACACGACGGGGGGACTCTGGGGCCAACGTCCTGACTTTC
.	TRBJ2-3	TRBV27	13	.	CASSLRGPDTQYF	TGTGCCAGCAGTTTACGGGGCCCAGATACGCAGTATTTT
.	TRBJ1-1	TRBV7-3	16	.	CASSLKGSGSGTEAFF	TGTGCCAGCAGCTTAAAAGGCTCTGGGTCGGGCACTGAAGCTTTCTTT
TRBD1	TRBJ1-4	TRBV25-1	16	few	CASTRSPGGGNEKLFF	TGTGCCAGCACCCGATCCCCAGGGGGGGGTAATGAAAAACTGTTTTTT
TRBD1	TRBJ1-5	TRBV6-2/TRBV6-3	15	.	CASSYSRTGGQPQHF	TGTGCCAGCAGTTACTCGAGGACAGGGGGTCAGCCCCAGCATTTT
TRBD1	TRBJ2-2	TRBV20-1	16	.	CSARGIGGYNTGELFF	TGCAGTGCTAGAGGGATAGGGGGCTACAACACCGGGGAGCTGTTTTTT
TRBD1	TRBJ2-5	TRBV10-3	13	few	CAISMGQQETQYF	TGTGCCATCAGTATGGGACAGCAAGAGACCCAGTACTTC
.	TRBJ1-5	TRBV20-1	15	medium-sized	CSARAPDRSNQPQHF	TGCAGTGCTAGAGCCCCTGACAGGAGCAATCAGCCCCAGCATTTT
TRBD1	TRBJ2-3	TRBV28	12	.	CATGGWGDTQYF	TGTGCCACAGGGGGCTGGGGAGATACGCAGTATTTT
.	TRBJ1-1	TRBV7-8	15	.	CASSLVQKSNTEAFF	TGTGCCAGCAGCTTAGTACAGAAGAGTAACACTGAAGCTTTCTTT
.	TRBJ2-7	TRBV6-1	15	.	CASTPGHRSSYEQYF	TGTGCCAGCACCCCCGGACACCGAAGCTCCTACGAGCAGTACTTC
TRBD2	TRBJ2-1	TRBV6-1	16	once	CASRRPGLAANNEQFF	TGTGCCAGCAGGAGGCCGGGACTAGCGGCTAACAATGAGCAGTTCTTC
.	TRBJ1-5	TRBV2	14	medium-sized	CASSGIGINQPQHF	TGTGCCAGCAGTGGGATAGGAATTAATCAGCCCCAGCATTTT
.	TRBJ2-2	TRBV24-1	17	few	CATSDLSQGADTGELFF	TGTGCCACCAGTGATTTGAGCCAGGGAGCCGACACCGGGGAGCTGTTTTTT
TRBD2	TRBJ2-3	TRBV6-1	18	.	CASSYTRGLAGPTDTQYF	TGTGCCAGCAGCTATACGAGGGGACTAGCGGGGCCCACAGATACGCAGTATTTT
.	TRBJ1-5	TRBV19	15	.	CASSINWGASQPQHF	TGTGCCAGTAGTATCAACTGGGGGGCTAGTCAGCCCCAGCATTTT
.	TRBJ2-2	TRBV20-1	14	few	CSAREGGNTGELFF	TGCAGTGCTAGAGAGGGGGGGAACACCGGGGAGCTGTTTTTT
.	TRBJ1-5	TRBV20-1	12	few	CSARHTNQPQHF	TGCAGTGCCAGACATACCAATCAGCCCCAGCATTTT
TRBD1	TRBJ1-5	TRBV19	17	few	CASSPGTGEYSNQPQHF	TGTGCCAGTAGTCCCGGGACAGGAGAGTATAGCAATCAGCCCCAGCATTTT
TRBD1	TRBJ1-2	TRBV6-1	14	.	CASSKGQGPYGYTF	TGTGCCAGCAGTAAGGGACAGGGGCCCTATGGCTACACCTTC
.	TRBJ1-4	TRBV20-1	12	few	CSASGYNEKLFF	TGCAGTGCTTCGGGGTATAATGAAAAACTGTTTTTT
TRBD1	TRBJ1-2	TRBV28	15	.	CASQPGQGFSFGYTF	TGTGCCAGCCAACCGGGACAGGGTTTTTCCTTTGGCTACACCTTC
.	TRBJ2-7	TRBV7-3	13	.	CASSLDPAREQYF	TGTGCCAGCAGCTTAGACCCGGCGCGGGAGCAGTACTTC
TRBD2	TRBJ2-3	TRBV5-1	14	once	CASSAPREGDTQYF	TGCGCCAGCAGTGCCCCACGGGAGGGGGATACGCAGTATTTT
TRBD1	TRBJ1-1	TRBV12-5	15	.	CASRTGTVLGTEAFF	TGTGCTAGTCGGACAGGGACGGTTTTGGGTACTGAAGCTTTCTTT
.	TRBJ2-5	TRBV20-1	14	few	CSARPLAAKETQYF	TGCAGTGCTAGACCTTTGGCAGCAAAAGAGACCCAGTACTTC
.	TRBJ2-1	TRBV5-4	15	.	CASSGPGRGNNEQFF	TGTGCCAGCAGCGGCCCGGGCAGGGGCAACAATGAGCAGTTCTTC
.	TRBJ2-7	TRBV2	12	.	CASIFGGYEQYF	TGTGCCAGCATTTTCGGGGGCTACGAGCAGTACTTC
.	TRBJ1-6	TRBV20-1	13	few	CSARRAGERPLHF	TGCAGTGCTCGCAGAGCAGGGGAGCGGCCCCTCCACTTT
.	TRBJ2-1	TRBV19	13	.	CASSIGPNNEQFF	TGTGCCAGTAGTATCGGCCCGAACAATGAGCAGTTCTTC
TRBD1	TRBJ1-5	TRBV6-2/TRBV6-3	15	medium-sized	CASSRTGTGSQPQHF	TGTGCCAGCAGTCGCACGGGGACAGGGTCCCAGCCCCAGCATTTT
.	TRBJ2-5	TRBV12-3/TRBV12-4	11	few	CASGEAETQYF	TGTGCCAGCGGTGAGGCAGAGACCCAGTACTTC
.	TRBJ2-5	TRBV24-1	16	few	CATSDLGPGSQETQYF	TGTGCCACCAGTGATTTAGGCCCGGGATCCCAAGAGACCCAGTACTTC
.	TRBJ2-2	TRBV12-3/TRBV12-4	13	.	CASKTAGTGELFF	TGTGCCAGCAAAACAGCCGGCACCGGGGAGCTGTTTTTT
.	TRBJ1-1	TRBV7-2	15	few	CASSLDFGRNTEAFF	TGTGCCAGCAGCTTAGATTTCGGCAGAAACACTGAAGCTTTCTTT
TRBD1	TRBJ2-5	TRBV7-8	18	.	CASSLVFLLTGGRETQYF	TGTGCCAGCAGCTTAGTTTTTTTACTCACAGGGGGCCGGGAGACCCAGTACTTC
.	TRBJ1-2	TRBV14	14	few	CASSQDLGTGGYTF	TGTGCCAGCAGCCAAGATCTAGGGACTGGTGGCTACACCTTC
TRBD1	TRBJ1-5	TRBV19	16	few	CASSIGQGDTNQPQHF	TGTGCCAGTAGTATCGGACAGGGGGATACTAATCAGCCCCAGCATTTT
.	TRBJ1-6	TRBV19	14	.	CATRGGTDNSPLHF	TGTGCCACTAGGGGGGGGACTGATAATTCACCCCTCCACTTT
TRBD1	TRBJ1-2	TRBV14	18	.	CASSQDPVAVRTGDGYTF	TGTGCCAGCAGCCAAGACCCCGTTGCAGTTCGGACAGGGGATGGCTACACCTTC